These T cell receptor beta chains were read from a single sample in a study of blood T cell repertoires in COVID-19. TCRdb keeps only in-frame clones here, not all; method: immunoSEQ multiplex PCR. The sample holds 100,000 to 150,000 clones, around 80% seen once. The sequencing sample was made of peripheral blood. The receptor set was obtained from a man aged 50 or older with acute or convalescent COVID-19. Each CDR3 is given with its conserved first and last residue. The D gene is left open where the match is weak. Only some rows state a clone size, as once, few, many or a class for expanded clones.

abundance: -; v_gene: TRBV19; d_gene: TRBD1; j_gene: TRBJ1-2; CDR3nt: TGTGCCAGTAGTATACTGGCAGGGGGCGACTATGGCTACACCTTC; CDR3aa: CASSILAGGDYGYTF
abundance: -; v_gene: TRBV6-6; d_gene: -; j_gene: TRBJ2-1; CDR3nt: TGTGCCAGCAGTTACTCGGGAGAAACCAATGAGCAGTTCTTC; CDR3aa: CASSYSGETNEQFF
abundance: -; v_gene: TRBV7-7; d_gene: TRBD1; j_gene: TRBJ1-5; CDR3nt: TGTGCCAGCAGCTCGACAGGGTTTGGCAATCAGCCCCAGCATTTT; CDR3aa: CASSSTGFGNQPQHF
abundance: -; v_gene: TRBV7-3; d_gene: -; j_gene: TRBJ1-2; CDR3nt: TGTGCCAGCAGCTTTCTCGGAGGCAGCTACACCTTC; CDR3aa: CASSFLGGSYTF
abundance: once; v_gene: TRBV18; d_gene: -; j_gene: TRBJ2-7; CDR3nt: TGTGCCAGCTCACTCCGACCCGAGGTGGGGCAGTACTTC; CDR3aa: CASSLRPEVGQYF
abundance: -; v_gene: TRBV19; d_gene: TRBD2; j_gene: TRBJ2-1; CDR3nt: TGTGCCAGTAGCACCGGGACTAGCGGATACAATGAGCAGTTCTTC; CDR3aa: CASSTGTSGYNEQFF
abundance: -; v_gene: TRBV7-2; d_gene: -; j_gene: TRBJ2-1; CDR3nt: TGTGCCAGCAGCCCGGGGTCCACCTCCTACAATGAGCAGTTCTTC; CDR3aa: CASSPGSTSYNEQFF
abundance: -; v_gene: TRBV29-1; d_gene: -; j_gene: TRBJ2-3; CDR3nt: TGCAGCGTTGATGGTAGGGGAACGGAGGGAGATACGCAGTATTTT; CDR3aa: CSVDGRGTEGDTQYF
abundance: -; v_gene: TRBV7-8; d_gene: -; j_gene: TRBJ1-2; CDR3nt: TGTGCCAGCAGCTCGGCAAATGGACTGAATAACTATGGCTACACCTTC; CDR3aa: CASSSANGLNNYGYTF
abundance: -; v_gene: TRBV6-5; d_gene: TRBD1; j_gene: TRBJ2-7; CDR3nt: TGTGCCAGCAACCCGACAGGGGAAGGCGAGCAGTACTTC; CDR3aa: CASNPTGEGEQYF
abundance: -; v_gene: TRBV19; d_gene: -; j_gene: TRBJ1-4; CDR3nt: TGTGCCAGTAGGGGGACTTCGGCAGGGTCTAATGAAAAACTGTTTTTT; CDR3aa: CASRGTSAGSNEKLFF
abundance: -; v_gene: TRBV24-1; d_gene: -; j_gene: TRBJ2-1; CDR3nt: TGTGCCACCAGTCCTCAGGGCAATGAGCAGTTCTTC; CDR3aa: CATSPQGNEQFF
abundance: -; v_gene: TRBV5-1; d_gene: -; j_gene: TRBJ2-7; CDR3nt: TGCGCCAGCAGCTTGCGGGCAAGGACGGGGGAGCAGTACTTC; CDR3aa: CASSLRARTGEQYF
abundance: -; v_gene: TRBV27; d_gene: TRBD2; j_gene: TRBJ2-5; CDR3nt: TGTGCCAACCATGGGGGACGGCTAGCGGATATCCAAGAGACCCAGTACTTC; CDR3aa: CANHGGRLADIQETQYF
abundance: -; v_gene: TRBV5-6; d_gene: -; j_gene: TRBJ1-1; CDR3nt: TGTGCCAGCAGCTTGGCCCTGGGCCTGAACACTGAAGCTTTCTTT; CDR3aa: CASSLALGLNTEAFF
abundance: -; v_gene: TRBV5-5; d_gene: -; j_gene: TRBJ1-1; CDR3nt: TGTGCCAGCAGCTGGGAGAGGAACACTGAAGCTTTCTTT; CDR3aa: CASSWERNTEAFF
abundance: -; v_gene: TRBV11-2; d_gene: TRBD1; j_gene: TRBJ1-5; CDR3nt: TGTGCCAGCAGGTCCCGGGACAGGGCACTTTATAGCAATCAGCCCCAGCATTTT; CDR3aa: CASRSRDRALYSNQPQHF
abundance: -; v_gene: TRBV5-1; d_gene: TRBD2; j_gene: TRBJ2-5; CDR3nt: TGCGCCAGCGAGCCGTTGCCTAGCGGGGCCGGAGAGACCCAGTACTTC; CDR3aa: CASEPLPSGAGETQYF
abundance: -; v_gene: TRBV5-1; d_gene: -; j_gene: TRBJ2-1; CDR3nt: TGCGCCAGCAGGGAGGGGATTGGGGCCGAGGATGAGCAGTTCTTC; CDR3aa: CASREGIGAEDEQFF
abundance: -; v_gene: TRBV12-3/TRBV12-4; d_gene: -; j_gene: TRBJ2-1; CDR3nt: TGTGCCAGCAGTTTAGCAAGCGGCAGTGAGCAGTTCTTC; CDR3aa: CASSLASGSEQFF
abundance: -; v_gene: TRBV19; d_gene: -; j_gene: TRBJ1-6; CDR3nt: TGTGCCAGTAGTATCGGCAGGGGTAGTTCACCCCTCCACTTT; CDR3aa: CASSIGRGSSPLHF
abundance: -; v_gene: TRBV5-1; d_gene: TRBD1; j_gene: TRBJ2-5; CDR3nt: TGCGCCAGCAGCGGCGGGACAGGGGGTTATCAAGAGACCCAGTACTTC; CDR3aa: CASSGGTGGYQETQYF
abundance: -; v_gene: TRBV21-1; d_gene: -; j_gene: TRBJ2-5; CDR3nt: TGTGCAGGGGGTCCGACTAGCGGGAGAGAGACCCAGTACTTC; CDR3aa: CAGGPTSGRETQYF
abundance: -; v_gene: TRBV27; d_gene: -; j_gene: TRBJ2-3; CDR3nt: TGTGCCAGCAGTATTCGAATCGACATTAGCACAGATACGCAGTATTTT; CDR3aa: CASSIRIDISTDTQYF
abundance: -; v_gene: TRBV28; d_gene: TRBD1; j_gene: TRBJ1-3; CDR3nt: TGTGCCAGCAAACTCGACAGGGGGCTTGGAAACACCATATATTTT; CDR3aa: CASKLDRGLGNTIYF
abundance: once; v_gene: TRBV27; d_gene: -; j_gene: TRBJ1-5; CDR3nt: TGTGCCAGCAGTAGAAGTACCGGGACAAACAGCAATCAGCCCCAGCATTTT; CDR3aa: CASSRSTGTNSNQPQHF
abundance: -; v_gene: TRBV3-1/TRBV3-2; d_gene: -; j_gene: TRBJ2-1; CDR3nt: TGTGCCAGCAGCCTGTGGCGGGATGGGAATGAGCAGTTCTTC; CDR3aa: CASSLWRDGNEQFF
abundance: -; v_gene: TRBV19; d_gene: TRBD2; j_gene: TRBJ2-7; CDR3nt: TGTGCCAGTAGTGCCCCTAGCGGGGGCTTCTACGAGCAGTACTTC; CDR3aa: CASSAPSGGFYEQYF
abundance: -; v_gene: TRBV6-4; d_gene: -; j_gene: TRBJ2-1; CDR3nt: TGTGCCAGCAGTGACTCGGGGACATCGATCTACAATGAGCAGTTCTTC; CDR3aa: CASSDSGTSIYNEQFF
abundance: few; v_gene: TRBV14; d_gene: TRBD1; j_gene: TRBJ1-1; CDR3nt: TGTGCCAGCAGCCCCCTGACAGGGATCCACGGCACTGAAGCTTTCTTT; CDR3aa: CASSPLTGIHGTEAFF
abundance: -; v_gene: TRBV7-9; d_gene: TRBD2; j_gene: TRBJ2-1; CDR3nt: TGTGCCAGCAGCTTACTAGCGGGGGTTTACAATGAGCAGTTCTTC; CDR3aa: CASSLLAGVYNEQFF
abundance: -; v_gene: TRBV9; d_gene: -; j_gene: TRBJ2-3; CDR3nt: TGTGCCAGCAGCGTAGAGGGGGGGGCTAGCACAGATACGCAGTATTTT; CDR3aa: CASSVEGGASTDTQYF
abundance: -; v_gene: TRBV20-1; d_gene: TRBD2; j_gene: TRBJ2-1; CDR3nt: TGCAGTGCTAGTAAAACGGCCCTAGCGGGTTTTGGGGACAATGAGCAGTTCTTC; CDR3aa: CSASKTALAGFGDNEQFF
abundance: -; v_gene: TRBV19; d_gene: -; j_gene: TRBJ1-4; CDR3nt: TGTGCCAGTATAGGCGAACAGGATAATGAAAAACTGTTTTTT; CDR3aa: CASIGEQDNEKLFF
abundance: -; v_gene: TRBV4-2; d_gene: -; j_gene: TRBJ2-3; CDR3nt: TGTGCCAGCAGCCAAGATGGAGGGGGGGGTGCAGATACGCAGTATTTT; CDR3aa: CASSQDGGGGADTQYF
abundance: once; v_gene: TRBV6-5; d_gene: TRBD1; j_gene: TRBJ1-2; CDR3nt: TGTGCCAGCAGCCGCACCTGGGACAGCTATGGCTACACCTTC; CDR3aa: CASSRTWDSYGYTF
abundance: -; v_gene: TRBV7-8; d_gene: TRBD1; j_gene: TRBJ1-4; CDR3nt: TGTGCCAGCAGCTTCGGACAGGGGGCGTATGAAAAACTGTTTTTT; CDR3aa: CASSFGQGAYEKLFF
abundance: -; v_gene: TRBV7-3; d_gene: -; j_gene: TRBJ1-6; CDR3nt: TGTGCCAGCAGCTTAGTCGGGACTCGCGATTCACCCCTCCACTTT; CDR3aa: CASSLVGTRDSPLHF
abundance: once; v_gene: TRBV6-5; d_gene: TRBD1; j_gene: TRBJ1-2; CDR3nt: TGTGCCAGCACCCGAGGGACAGGCAAACTCTACACCTTC; CDR3aa: CASTRGTGKLYTF
abundance: -; v_gene: TRBV5-4; d_gene: TRBD1; j_gene: TRBJ2-2; CDR3nt: TGTGCCAGCAGCCTTAGGACAGGAAACACCGGGGAGCTGTTTTTT; CDR3aa: CASSLRTGNTGELFF
abundance: -; v_gene: TRBV24-1; d_gene: TRBD2; j_gene: TRBJ2-1; CDR3nt: TGTGCCACCAGTGAAGCGGGGGGCTTTAGCTCCTACAATGAGCAGTTCTTC; CDR3aa: CATSEAGGFSSYNEQFF
abundance: once; v_gene: TRBV5-4; d_gene: -; j_gene: TRBJ1-2; CDR3nt: TGTGCCAGCAGCTTGCTCGGGGAGGGCTACACCTTC; CDR3aa: CASSLLGEGYTF